These 23 T cell receptor beta chains share one sample of origin, sequenced in a study of T cells in women clearing cervical HPV infection. Only in-frame clones appear in the TCRdb table, and some are missing; sequencing was by immunoSEQ multiplex PCR. The repertoire shows approximately 28,000 clones; the top ten hold 2.5% to 3%. Source material: blood buffy coat. These receptors came from a woman between 18 and 75 years old with a cervical HPV16 infection that either progressed to CIN3+ or cleared (not recorded which).

Regarding this clone: The missing CDR3 end, 3 residues past where the read stops, is filled in from the germline J gene. The J gene is TRBJ2-1, the V gene TRBV20-1; the D is unclear. This CDR3 region has 13 residues. V was trimmed by 3 bases and J by 3 bases, leaving 9 bases between them. Germline V CDR1 and CDR2: DFQATT, SNEGSKA (reference sequence). The CDR3 bases that were read are TGCAGTGCTAGCGTTACTGACTACAATGAG. It specifies CSASVTDYNE. The entire CDR3 reads CSASVTDYNEQFF.

A remark on this clone: The observed sequence ends 3 residues before the CDR3 terminus, with the missing tail filled in from the germline J gene. The chain is built from TRBV19 and TRBJ2-1, with 7 nucleotides matching TRBD1. There are 16 residues in the CDR3. J gave up 3 bases and V 4 bases, and 9 bases lay outside the gene matches. Germline CDR1 and CDR2: LNHDA and SQIVND (reference sequence). CDR3 DNA, as far as it was read: TGTGCCAGTAGTAAATCCGGGACAGTTATCTACAATGAG. This codes for CASSKSGTVIYNE. The whole CDR3 sequence is CASSKSGTVIYNEQFF.

In the case of this clone: The read terminates 3 residues ahead of where the CDR3 ends, so the germline J gene completes it. V gene TRBV29-1 combines with J gene TRBJ2-3; the match to TRBD2 covers 7 bases. Losses at the gene ends were 4 bases for V and 6 bases for J; bases not matched to a gene: 7. CDR1 and CDR2 (germline): SQVTM, ANQGSEA. There are 13 residues in the CDR3. The CDR3 here is CSVVPGGGDTQYF. Partial CDR3 DNA: TGCAGCGTTGTTCCGGGGGGAGGGGATACG.

As to this clone: The read ends 3 residues shy of where the CDR3 ends; the end is completed using the germline J gene. The V call is TRBV7-6, the J call TRBJ2-7; TRBD2 matches at 7 bases. This CDR3 is built from 14 residues. After removal of 4 bases from V and 6 bases from J, the junction contained 9 bases not matched to a gene. The germline V gene encodes CDR1 SGHVS and CDR2 FNYEAQ. CDR3 DNA (partial): TGTGCCAGCAGCTCAGGACTAGGCCCCCTCGAG. Its translation: CASSSGLGPLE. The full CDR3 sequence reads CASSSGLGPLEQYF. The whole variable domain, filled in from reference TRBV7-6 and TRBJ2-7, reads GAGVSQSPRYKVTKRGQDVALRCDPISGHVSLYWYRQALGQGPEFLTYFNYEAQQDKSGLPNDRFSAERPEGSISTLTIQRTEQRDSAMYRCASSSGLGPLEQYFGPGTRLTVT.

Remarks on this clone: The read terminates 3 residues ahead of where the CDR3 ends, so the germline J gene completes it. The chain links TRBV5-6 to TRBJ2-1, with 7 positions matching TRBD2. CDR3 length: 15 amino acids. CDR1 is SGHDT, CDR2 YYEEEE, per germline. Trimming took 0 bases from V and 2 from J; bases not matched to a gene: 2. The part of the CDR3 DNA that was read is TGTGCCAGCAGCTTGGTTCTAGCGGCCTACAATGAG. Translated, it gives CASSLVLAAYNE. The whole CDR3 protein reads CASSLVLAAYNEQFF.

Here the CDR3 reads CASSPGQFNSPLHF. The sequenced part of the CDR3 DNA is TGTGCCAGCAGCCCGGGACAGTTTAATTCACCC. The chain combines TRBV7-6 with TRBJ1-6, with 7 bases fitting TRBD1. The read terminates 3 residues before the CDR3 end, so the remaining end is supplied by the germline J gene. The CDR3 loop spans 14 amino acids. The J segment lost 6 bases and the V segment lost 5 bases, leaving 4 bases of the junction unmatched. Germline V gene data show CDR1 as SGHVS and CDR2 as FNYEAQ. The full variable domain, completed using reference TRBV7-6 and TRBJ1-6, is GAGVSQSPRYKVTKRGQDVALRCDPISGHVSLYWYRQALGQGPEFLTYFNYEAQQDKSGLPNDRFSAERPEGSISTLTIQRTEQRDSAMYRCASSPGQFNSPLHFGNGTRLTVT.

As for this clone: The read stops 3 residues short of the end of the CDR3; the missing end is completed from the germline J gene. This chain uses TRBV5-1 with TRBJ1-1, with D tentatively TRBD1 (5 bases). Trimming removed 4 bases from V and 3 bases from J, with 16 bases in between. Germline V gene data show CDR1 as SGHRS and CDR2 as YFSETQ. This CDR3 comprises 15 residues. The part of the CDR3 DNA that was read is TGCGCCAGCAGCATCCTCCCACCGACAGACACTGAA. Its protein product is CASSILPPTDTE. The full CDR3 reads CASSILPPTDTEAFF.

As to this clone: The read stops 3 residues short of the end of the CDR3; the missing end is completed from the germline J gene. Other DNA sequences in the same sample also yield this CDR3. This chain links TRBV7-9 with TRBJ1-2; D not resolved. This CDR3 spans 15 amino acids. Looked up from germline, CDR1 is SEHNR and CDR2 is FQNEAQ (reference sequence). The V and J ends lost 5 bases and 4 bases respectively, with 17 bases between them. CDR3 sequence reads: CASSPASGVAYGYTF. CDR3 bases read: TGTGCCAGCAGCCCCGCGTCCGGGGTTGCCTATGGC.

About this clone itself: The CDR3 goes on 3 residues after the read ends, and that part is filled in from the germline J gene. The J gene is TRBJ2-7, the V gene TRBV20-1; a possible D gene is TRBD1 (5 bases). Trimming left V 6 bases short and J 0 bases short, with 12 bases between. The germline V gene has CDR1 DFQATT and CDR2 SNEGSKA (reference sequence). This CDR3 has 13 residues. This CDR3 reads CSANRQPSYEQYF. Partial CDR3 DNA: TGCAGTGCGAATCGACAGCCCTCCTACGAG.

As to this clone: Read data end 3 residues before the CDR3 end; the end is taken from the germline J gene. The V gene is TRBV20-1, the J gene TRBJ1-2, with 7 bases matching TRBD1. CDR3 size: 11 residues. Germline-derived CDR1 and CDR2 are DFQATT and SNEGSKA (reference sequence). The CDR3 sequence is CSSQTGKGYTF. The covered CDR3 bases are TGCAGTTCCCAGACAGGGAAGGGC.

In regard to this clone: The CDR3 is cut off 3 residues early in the read; its end comes from the germline J gene. This sequence joins TRBV7-9 and TRBJ1-1; D perhaps matches TRBD1 (5 bases). The CDR3 totals 11 residues. From germline, CDR1 is SEHNR and CDR2 FQNEAQ (reference sequence). The covered CDR3 bases are TGTGCCAGCGGCGCAGGGTCGGGC. This codes for CASGAGSG. The whole CDR3 reads CASGAGSGAFF.

A word on this clone: The read gets to within 3 residues of the CDR3 end, and the germline J gene fills in the rest. V gene TRBV30 combines with J gene TRBJ1-3; D might be TRBD1 (5 bases). The CDR3 has 12 amino acids. Deletions cut 1 base from V and 9 bases from J, with 10 bases between. CDR1 is GTSNPN and CDR2 is SVGIG in the germline V gene (reference sequence). This CDR3 reads CAWSDRWGTIYF. The part of the CDR3 DNA that was read is TGTGCCTGGAGTGACAGGTGGGGCACC. Filled out from reference TRBV30 and TRBJ1-3, the complete variable domain reads SQTIHQWPATLVQPVGSPLSLECTVEGTSNPNLYWYRQAAGRGLQLLFYSVGIGQISSEVPQNLSASRPQDRQFILSSKKLLLSDSGFYLCAWSDRWGTIYFGEGSWLTVV.

Worth noting for this clone: Read sequence stops 3 residues before the CDR3 end, and the germline J gene provides the missing end. This chain links TRBV5-1 with TRBJ2-7, with D tentatively TRBD2 (5 bases). Germline V gene sequence: CDR1 SGHRS, CDR2 YFSETQ. The CDR3 runs to 14 residues. Trimming shortened V by 0 bases and J by 5 bases, and 12 bases separated the two germline ends. CDR3 sequence: CASSLEAASNEQYF. The part of the CDR3 DNA that was read is TGCGCCAGCAGCTTGGAGGCAGCTAGCAACGAG.

CDR3 residues: CASSQGQGAGFGELFF. The DNA read from the CDR3 is TGTGCCAGTAGTCAGGGACAGGGGGCGGGGTTCGGGGAG. The chain carries TRBV19 and TRBJ2-2; 12 bases line up with TRBD1. The missing CDR3 end, 3 residues past where the read stops, is filled in from the germline J gene. The CDR3 runs 16 residues. Germline V CDR1 and CDR2: LNHDA, SQIVND (reference sequence). J gave up 7 bases and V 5 bases, and 8 bases lay outside the gene matches.

Incomplete CDR3 DNA: TGTGCCAGCAGCCTAACAGGCAATGAG. Encoded protein: CASSLTGNE. From start to end, the CDR3 is CASSLTGNEQFF. This chain joins TRBV7-6 and TRBJ2-1, with D perhaps matching TRBD1 (5 bases). The sequenced fragment ends 3 residues before the CDR3 boundary, so the rest is inferred from the germline J gene. The V gene's germline CDR1 is SGHVS and CDR2 FNYEAQ. Trimming took off 5 bases at V and 6 bases at J, with 8 bases between the two ends. The CDR3 is 12 residues long.

For this clone: The read is 3 residues too short to cover the CDR3 end, so that end is filled in from the germline J gene. The chain recombines TRBV11-2 with TRBJ1-2; D unresolved. The V end lost 6 bases, the J end lost 0 bases, and 8 bases lay between the germline ends. Germline lookup yields CDR1 SGHAT and CDR2 FQNNGV. The CDR3 loop spans 13 amino acids. The part of the CDR3 DNA that was read is TGTGCCAGCAGAGACACATCTAACTATGGC. Translating gives CASRDTSNYG. The whole CDR3 sequence reads CASRDTSNYGYTF. The variable domain in full, completed from reference TRBV11-2 and TRBJ1-2, reads EAGVAQSPRYKIIEKRQSVAFWCNPISGHATLYWYQQILGQGPKLLIQFQNNGVVDDSQLPKDRFSAERLKGVDSTLKIQPAKLEDSAVYLCASRDTSNYGYTFGSGTRLTVV.

On this clone: The sequence runs out 3 residues before the end of the CDR3; the remainder is reconstructed from the germline J gene. The chain has TRBV20-1 and TRBJ2-1; 10 nucleotides agree with TRBD2. This CDR3 region has 14 residues. CDR1 is DFQATT, CDR2 SNEGSKA, per germline (reference sequence). V trimming: 0 bases; J trimming: 9 bases; junction bases outside the gene matches: 5. The CDR3 is CSARELAGTLEQFF. The CDR3 bases that were read are TGCAGTGCTAGAGAACTAGCGGGGACTCTTGAG.

With regard to this clone: The CDR3 extends 3 residues past the end of the read, so its final part is completed from the germline J gene. The V call is TRBV6-4, the J call TRBJ1-1, with D unresolved. Trimming took 4 bases from V and 5 from J, leaving 11 bases between them. Germline CDR1 reads MRHNA; CDR2 reads SNTAGT. There are 13 residues in the CDR3. The CDR3: CASSVKVGTEAFF. CDR3 bases read: TGTGCCAGCAGTGTAAAGGTCGGGACTGAA.

For this clone: The CDR3 end falls 3 residues outside the read, so it is completed with the germline J gene. This rearrangement joins TRBV2 to TRBJ1-3; D gene uncertain. CDR3 length equals 15 residues. V lost 2 bases to trimming and J lost 0 bases, with 8 bases between them. Germline V gene sequence: CDR1 SNHLY, CDR2 FYNNEI. CDR3 region: CASSEWRGSGNTIYF. The part of the CDR3 DNA that was read is TGTGCCAGCAGTGAATGGCGGGGCTCTGGAAACACC.

On this clone: The sequence runs out 3 residues before the end of the CDR3; the remainder is reconstructed from the germline J gene. The J gene is TRBJ2-1, the V gene TRBV30, with TRBD1 matching 10 bases. Germline trimming cut 4 bases from V and 5 bases from J; bases unmatched to any gene: 5. Germline lookup yields CDR1 GTSNPN and CDR2 SVGIG (reference sequence). CDR3 length equals 14 residues. The CDR3 is CAWNRQGANNEQFF. The DNA read from the CDR3 is TGTGCCTGGAACCGACAGGGGGCGAACAATGAG.

The part of the CDR3 DNA that was read is TGTGCCAGCAGTTCCAGAGGGACAGGGGTCCCCTACGAG. This encodes CASSSRGTGVPYE. The full CDR3 protein reads CASSSRGTGVPYEQYF. The chain joins TRBV12-3 or TRBV12-4 to TRBJ2-7; 10 nucleotides match TRBD1. The read ends 3 residues shy of where the CDR3 ends; the end is completed using the germline J gene. Trimming took 4 bases from V and 2 from J; bases not matched to a gene: 8. The CDR3 totals 16 residues.

Turning to this clone: The CDR3 is cut off 3 residues early in the read; its end comes from the germline J gene. The chain uses TRBV6-1 and TRBJ1-4; 8 bases line up with TRBD1. Germline V CDR1 and CDR2: MNHNS, SASEGT. With V trimmed by 2 bases and J by 8 bases, 4 bases remained unmatched. There are 14 residues in the CDR3. CDR3 in amino acids: CASSERTGSEKLFF. The DNA read from the CDR3 is TGTGCCAGCAGTGAACGGACAGGGTCGGAAAAA.

Comment on this clone: The CDR3 goes on 3 residues after the read ends, and that part is filled in from the germline J gene. The chain carries TRBV19 and TRBJ2-3; tentative D call: TRBD1 (5 bases). V lost 8 bases and J 1 base, leaving 19 bases between the germline ends. This CDR3 contains 16 residues. Germline V lookup: CDR1 LNHDA, CDR2 SQIVND (reference sequence). Here the CDR3 reads CASGAPRPSRTDTQYF. Partial CDR3 DNA: TGTGCCAGTGGGGCGCCGAGACCGAGCCGCACAGATACG. Filled out from reference TRBV19 and TRBJ2-3, the complete variable domain reads DGGITQSPKYLFRKEGQNVTLSCEQNLNHDAMYWYRQDPGQGLRLIYYSQIVNDFQKGDIAEGYSVSREKKESFPLTVTSAQKNPTAFYLCASGAPRPSRTDTQYFGPGTRLTVL.